The sequence of this T cell receptor beta chain was determined in a study of Ad26.COV2.S vaccination and SARS-CoV-2 variants. Study context: The authors gave Ad26.COV2.S intramuscularly, either once or twice 56 days apart. Notes on the study in general: Participants in the vaccine arm had higher spike-specific TCR breadth; placebo recipients had lower. TCR breadth and depth analyses may have underestimated total T cell responses.

Notes on this clone: Its antigen is undetermined.

CDR3 length equals 17 residues. The germline gives CDR1 GTSNPN, CDR2 SVGIG (reference sequence). V was pared by 2 bases and J by 0 bases, with 17 bases between. Treatment meaning: around 19 received Ad26.COV2.S at low or high dose, single or two shots; about 5 received placebo; per-sample allocation not given. It was on day 63 after the first vaccine or placebo injection that samples were taken. Expressing Wuhan-strain SARS-CoV-2 spike, an Ad26 vector served as the vaccine. Generated by immunoSEQ multiplex PCR, the TCRdb table keeps only in-frame clones and is missing some. The table includes approximately 500,000 clones, 70% to 90% detected once.

This receptor was taken from a person aged 18-60 years who received the Ad26.COV2.S COVID-19 vaccine or a placebo. The rearrangement links TRBV30 to TRBJ1-3; D may be TRBD1 (6 bases). The starting material was peripheral blood, obtained in a trial of Ad26.COV2.S vaccine versus placebo. Here the CDR3 DNA reads TGTGCCTGGAGTAGTGGACAGCGTCTTGACTCTGGAAACACCATATATTTT. This translates into CAWSSGQRLDSGNTIYF.